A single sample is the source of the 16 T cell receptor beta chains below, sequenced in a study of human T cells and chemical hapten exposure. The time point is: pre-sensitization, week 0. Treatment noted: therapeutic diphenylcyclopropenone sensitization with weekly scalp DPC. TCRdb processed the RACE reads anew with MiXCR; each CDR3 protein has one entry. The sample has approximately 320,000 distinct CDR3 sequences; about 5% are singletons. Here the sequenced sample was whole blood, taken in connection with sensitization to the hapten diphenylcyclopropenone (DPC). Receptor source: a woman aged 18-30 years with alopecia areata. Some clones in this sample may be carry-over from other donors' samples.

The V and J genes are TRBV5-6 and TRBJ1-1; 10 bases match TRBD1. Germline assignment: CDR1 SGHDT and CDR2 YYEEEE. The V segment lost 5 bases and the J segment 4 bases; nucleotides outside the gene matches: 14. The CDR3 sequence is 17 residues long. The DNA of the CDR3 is TGTGCCAGCAGACGACAGGGGGCTCTTGGCTATTCCACTGAAGCTTTCTTT. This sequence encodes CASRRQGALGYSTEAFF.

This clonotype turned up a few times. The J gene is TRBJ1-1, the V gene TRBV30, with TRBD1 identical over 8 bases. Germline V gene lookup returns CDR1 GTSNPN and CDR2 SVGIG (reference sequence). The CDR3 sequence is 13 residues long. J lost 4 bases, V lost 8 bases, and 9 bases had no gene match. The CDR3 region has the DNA TGTGCCAAGGACAGGGAAGGATGCACTGAAGCTTTCTTT. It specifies CAKDREGCTEAFF.

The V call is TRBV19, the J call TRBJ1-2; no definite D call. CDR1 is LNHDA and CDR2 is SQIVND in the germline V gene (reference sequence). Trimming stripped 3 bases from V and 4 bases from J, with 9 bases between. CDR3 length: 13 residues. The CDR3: CASSMSPAYGYTF. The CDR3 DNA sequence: TGTGCCAGTAGTATGTCTCCTGCCTATGGCTACACCTTC.

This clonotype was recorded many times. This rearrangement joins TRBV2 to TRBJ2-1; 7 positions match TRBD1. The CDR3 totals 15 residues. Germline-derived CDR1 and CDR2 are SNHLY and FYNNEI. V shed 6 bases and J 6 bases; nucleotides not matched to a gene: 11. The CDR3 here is CASREQGFGPNEQFF. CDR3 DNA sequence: TGTGCCAGCAGGGAACAGGGGTTCGGTCCCAATGAGCAGTTCTTC. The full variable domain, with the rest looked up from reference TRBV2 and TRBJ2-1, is EPEVTQTPSHQVTQMGQEVILRCVPISNHLYFYWYRQILGQKVEFLVSFYNNEISEKSEIFDDQFSVERPDGSNFTLKIRSTKLEDSAMYFCASREQGFGPNEQFFGPGTRLTVL.

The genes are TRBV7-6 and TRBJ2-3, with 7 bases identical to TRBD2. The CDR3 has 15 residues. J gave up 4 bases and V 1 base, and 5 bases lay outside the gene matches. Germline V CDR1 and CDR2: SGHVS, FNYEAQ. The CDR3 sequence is CASSLGLAPSDTQYF. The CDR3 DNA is TGTGCCAGCAGCTTAGGACTAGCTCCTTCAGATACGCAGTATTTT.

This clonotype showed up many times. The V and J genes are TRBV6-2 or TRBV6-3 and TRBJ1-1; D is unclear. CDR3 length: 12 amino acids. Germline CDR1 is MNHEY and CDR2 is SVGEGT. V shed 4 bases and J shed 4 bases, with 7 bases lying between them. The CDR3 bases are TGTGCCAGCAGTTTTAAGAGCACTGAAGCTTTCTTT. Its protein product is CASSFKSTEAFF.

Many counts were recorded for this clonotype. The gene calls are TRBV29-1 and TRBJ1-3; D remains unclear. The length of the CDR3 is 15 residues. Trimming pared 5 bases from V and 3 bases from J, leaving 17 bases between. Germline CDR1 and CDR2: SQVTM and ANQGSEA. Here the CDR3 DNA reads TGCAGCGTTCGGACGGGCGCCCGAGGTGGAAACACCATATATTTT. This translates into CSVRTGARGGNTIYF.

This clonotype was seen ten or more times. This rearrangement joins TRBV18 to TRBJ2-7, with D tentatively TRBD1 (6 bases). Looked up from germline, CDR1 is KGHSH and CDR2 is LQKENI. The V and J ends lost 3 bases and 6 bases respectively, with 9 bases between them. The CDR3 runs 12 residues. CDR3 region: CASSPGAAEQYF. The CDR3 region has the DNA TGTGCCAGCTCACCGGGGGCCGCCGAGCAGTACTTC.

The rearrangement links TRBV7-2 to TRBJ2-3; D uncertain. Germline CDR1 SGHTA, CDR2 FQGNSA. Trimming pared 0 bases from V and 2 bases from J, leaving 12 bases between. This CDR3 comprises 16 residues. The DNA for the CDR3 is TGTGCCAGCAGCTTAGCGAAGACTCGGTCCACAGATACGCAGTATTTT. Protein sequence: CASSLAKTRSTDTQYF.

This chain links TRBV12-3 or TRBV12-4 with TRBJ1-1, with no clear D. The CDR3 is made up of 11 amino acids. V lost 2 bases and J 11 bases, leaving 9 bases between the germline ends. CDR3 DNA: TGTGCCAGCAGTTTAATCCCGCCCGCTTTCTTT. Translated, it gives CASSLIPPAFF.

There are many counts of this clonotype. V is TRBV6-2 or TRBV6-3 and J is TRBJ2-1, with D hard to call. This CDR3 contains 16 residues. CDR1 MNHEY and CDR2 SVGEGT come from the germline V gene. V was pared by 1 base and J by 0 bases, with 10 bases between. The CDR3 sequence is CASSYFRHPSYNEQFF. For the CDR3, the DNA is TGTGCCAGCAGTTACTTCAGACACCCCTCCTACAATGAGCAGTTCTTC.

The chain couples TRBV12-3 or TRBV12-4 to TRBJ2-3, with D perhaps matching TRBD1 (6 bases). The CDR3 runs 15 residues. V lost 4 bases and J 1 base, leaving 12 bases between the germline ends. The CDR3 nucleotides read TGTGCCAGCAGTTCTCATGGGGGCGGCACAGATACGCAGTATTTT. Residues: CASSSHGGGTDTQYF.

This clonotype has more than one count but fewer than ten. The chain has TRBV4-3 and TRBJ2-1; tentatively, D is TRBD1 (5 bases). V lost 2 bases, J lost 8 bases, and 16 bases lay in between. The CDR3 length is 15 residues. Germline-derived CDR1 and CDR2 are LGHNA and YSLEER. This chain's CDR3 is CASSQNSGRADEQFF. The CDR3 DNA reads TGCGCCAGCAGCCAAAATTCGGGCAGGGCCGATGAGCAGTTCTTC.

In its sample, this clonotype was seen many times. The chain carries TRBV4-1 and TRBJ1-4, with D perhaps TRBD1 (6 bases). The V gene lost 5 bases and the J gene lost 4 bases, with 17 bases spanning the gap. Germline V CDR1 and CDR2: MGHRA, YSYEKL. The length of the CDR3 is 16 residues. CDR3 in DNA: TGCGCCAGCAGCGGACGGACAGAACTCCTTAATGAAAAACTGTTTTTT. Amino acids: CASSGRTELLNEKLFF.

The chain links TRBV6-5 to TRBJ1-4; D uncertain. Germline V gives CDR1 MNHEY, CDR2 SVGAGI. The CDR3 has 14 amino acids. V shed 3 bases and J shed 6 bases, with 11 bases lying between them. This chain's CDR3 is CASSYRGADEKLFF. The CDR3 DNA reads TGTGCCAGCAGTTATCGAGGAGCGGATGAAAAACTGTTTTTT.

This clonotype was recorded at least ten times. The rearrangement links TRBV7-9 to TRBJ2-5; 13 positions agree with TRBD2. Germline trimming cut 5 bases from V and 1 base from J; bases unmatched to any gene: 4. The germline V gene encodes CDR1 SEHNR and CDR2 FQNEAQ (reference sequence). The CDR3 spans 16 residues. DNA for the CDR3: TGTGCCAGCAGCCTTGGACTAGCGGGGGCCCAAGAGACCCAGTACTTC. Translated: CASSLGLAGAQETQYF.